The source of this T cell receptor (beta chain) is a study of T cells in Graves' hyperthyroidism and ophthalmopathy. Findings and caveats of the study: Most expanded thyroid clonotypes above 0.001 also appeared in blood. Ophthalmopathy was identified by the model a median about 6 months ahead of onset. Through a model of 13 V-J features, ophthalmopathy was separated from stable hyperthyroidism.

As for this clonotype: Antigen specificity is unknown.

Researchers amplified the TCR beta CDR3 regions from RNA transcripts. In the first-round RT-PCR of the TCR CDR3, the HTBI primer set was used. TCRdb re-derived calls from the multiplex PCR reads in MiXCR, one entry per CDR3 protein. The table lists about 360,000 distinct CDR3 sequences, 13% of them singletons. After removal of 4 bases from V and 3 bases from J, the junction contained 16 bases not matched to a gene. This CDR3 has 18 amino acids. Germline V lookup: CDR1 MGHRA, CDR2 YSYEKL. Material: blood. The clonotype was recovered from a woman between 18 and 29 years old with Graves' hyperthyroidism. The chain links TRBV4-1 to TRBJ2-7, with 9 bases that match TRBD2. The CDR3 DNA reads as TGCGCCAGCAGCCTCGGGCAGCAGACTAGCGGAGTGGTCTACGAGCAGTACTTC. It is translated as CASSLGQQTSGVVYEQYF.